There are many counts of the clone carrying this T cell receptor (beta chain). At least 3 on the Clinical Activity Score was recorded for ophthalmopathy patients, who also had NOSPECS grade at least 4 and duration under 3 months. Patients were excluded because of uncontrolled infection, other autoimmune disease, pregnancy or lactation. The source of the PBMCs was 9.5 to 10 ml of fresh peripheral blood. The sample belongs to a study of T cells in Graves' hyperthyroidism and ophthalmopathy. Study information: Peripheral blood was acquired at first diagnosis, ahead of any therapy whatsoever.

V was cut by 5 bases and J by 4 bases, with 9 bases left in between. The CDR3 sequence is 13 residues long. Germline loops: CDR1 SNHLY, CDR2 FYNNEI. Using RNA transcripts as the source, TCR beta CDR3 regions were amplified. When the TCR CDR3 underwent first-round RT-PCR, the HTBI primer set was used. MiXCR, run by TCRdb on the multiplex PCR reads, gives a single entry per CDR3 protein. The sample contains fewer than 750,000 distinct CDR3 sequences, 14% to 15% of which appear only once. V and J are TRBV2 and TRBJ1-5; D is unclear. The clonotype comes from a woman between 35 and 50 years old with Graves' ophthalmopathy. The sequencing input was blood. Here the CDR3 DNA reads TGTGCCAGCAGTCCCGAATCGAATCAGCCCCAGCATTTT. Amino acids: CASSPESNQPQHF.